The 8 T cell receptor beta chains presented below share a single source sample, sequenced in a study of cytotoxic CD8 clonotypes in ibrutinib-treated CLL. The data were produced by immunoSEQ multiplex PCR, yet TCRdb's version contains in-frame clones alone and is incomplete. This sample has around 27,000 clones; around three fifths occur once, and the top ten carry about 4.9%. The sample was PBMCs, taken before ibrutinib treatment. All receptors derive from a human donor with chronic lymphocytic leukemia.

The rearrangement uses TRBV2 and TRBJ2-7; TRBD2 aligns across 11 bases. The CDR3 is 14 residues long. CDR1 and CDR2 from the germline V gene are SNHLY and FYNNEI. J was trimmed by 3 bases and V by 8 bases; bases with no gene match: 6. The CDR3 is CASGRLAGSYEQYF. DNA of the CDR3: TGTGCCAGCGGTAGACTAGCGGGGAGCTACGAGCAGTACTTC. Full variable domain (outside the CDR3, taken from reference TRBV2 and TRBJ2-7): EPEVTQTPSHQVTQMGQEVILRCVPISNHLYFYWYRQILGQKVEFLVSFYNNEISEKSEIFDDQFSVERPDGSNFTLKIRSTKLEDSAMYFCASGRLAGSYEQYFGPGTRLTVT.

This chain joins TRBV10-3 and TRBJ1-4, with D unclear. V lost 7 bases and J lost 8, with 14 bases in between. Germline assignment: CDR1 ENHRY and CDR2 SYGVKD. The CDR3 spans 13 residues. The CDR3 is CAIKGGGYEKLFF. The CDR3 DNA follows: TGTGCCATCAAGGGAGGAGGGTACGAAAAACTGTTTTTT.

This rearrangement joins TRBV7-3 to TRBJ2-6; tentative D call: TRBD1 (6 bases). V gave up 5 bases and J gave up 2 bases, with 10 bases separating them. CDR1 SGHTA and CDR2 FQGTGA come from the germline V gene. The CDR3 has 15 amino acids. The chain's CDR3 is CASSLGQTGANVLTF. In nucleotides, the CDR3 is TGTGCCAGCAGCCTCGGACAGACTGGGGCCAACGTCCTGACTTTC.

The rearrangement links TRBV20-1 to TRBJ1-1; D gene ambiguous. The V and J ends lost 7 bases and 0 bases respectively, with 6 bases between them. The CDR3 length is 11 residues. CDR1 is DFQATT and CDR2 is SNEGSKA in the germline V gene (reference sequence). The CDR3, as DNA: TGCAGTGGACGGATGAACACTGAAGCTTTCTTT. This encodes CSGRMNTEAFF.

The chain combines TRBV18 with TRBJ1-2, with D perhaps TRBD1 (5 bases). V lost 2 bases to trimming and J lost 1 base, with 8 bases between them. The CDR3 consists of 14 residues. CDR1 and CDR2 from the germline V gene are KGHSH and LQKENI. The CDR3 region is CASSPGAYNYGYTF. The CDR3 region has the DNA TGTGCCAGCTCACCAGGGGCCTATAACTATGGCTACACCTTC.

This clone was observed a handful of times. The rearrangement uses TRBV7-9 and TRBJ2-7; 7 positions match TRBD1. The CDR3 is 14 residues long. Germline-derived CDR1 and CDR2 are SEHNR and FQNEAQ (reference sequence). V was pared by 5 bases and J by 4 bases, with 8 bases of the junction left unmatched. The CDR3 spells CASSPTGWAYEQYF. CDR3 sequence (DNA): TGTGCCAGCAGCCCGACAGGGTGGGCATACGAGCAGTACTTC.

The V gene is TRBV21-1, the J gene TRBJ1-1; the tabulated D call, TRBD1, remains unverified against the DNA. TRBV21-1 is flagged as a pseudogene. The CDR3 spans 13 residues. CDR3 sequence reads: CASSGQTNTEAFF. The DNA for the CDR3 is TGTGCCAGCAGCGGCCAAACCAACACTGAAGCTTTCTTT.

This sequence joins TRBV7-6 and TRBJ2-1; 11 bases map to TRBD1. Germline CDR1 reads SGHVS; CDR2 reads FNYEAQ. The V segment lost 6 bases and the J segment 8 bases; nucleotides outside the gene matches: 15. This CDR3 has 17 residues. The CDR3 loop reads CASSPDRGRDDGDEQFF. The DNA for the CDR3 is TGTGCCAGCAGTCCGGACAGGGGGCGTGACGATGGCGATGAGCAGTTCTTC. The variable domain in full, completed from reference TRBV7-6 and TRBJ2-1, reads GAGVSQSPRYKVTKRGQDVALRCDPISGHVSLYWYRQALGQGPEFLTYFNYEAQQDKSGLPNDRFSAERPEGSISTLTIQRTEQRDSAMYRCASSPDRGRDDGDEQFFGPGTRLTVL.